The 10 T cell receptor beta chains in this list originate from one sample, sequenced in a study of blood T cell repertoires in COVID-19. Assay: immunoSEQ multiplex PCR; the TCRdb copy retains only in-frame clones and omits some. The table has 250,000 to 300,000 clones, 75% to 90% seen once; the top ten hold 4.6%. The specimen was peripheral blood. These receptors were taken from a middle-aged woman who had recovered from COVID-19.

This clone is a singleton in its sample. The J gene is TRBJ1-5, the V gene TRBV7-9; D gene uncertain. Germline-derived CDR1 and CDR2 are SEHNR and FQNEAQ (reference sequence). V dropped 1 base and J dropped 8 bases, with 12 bases sitting between them. The CDR3 sequence is 14 residues long. CDR3 nucleotide sequence: TGTGCCAGCAGCTTAGATTCCTACGTGGAGCCCCAGCATTTT. Its translation: CASSLDSYVEPQHF.

The chain recombines TRBV5-1 with TRBJ1-3; 12 bases are shared with TRBD1. V shed 4 bases and J 7 bases; nucleotides not matched to a gene: 3. The CDR3 covers 14 residues. In germline, CDR1 is SGHRS, CDR2 YFSETQ. As DNA, the CDR3 is TGCGCCAGCAGCCCTGGGACAGGGGGCAACACCATATATTTT. It is translated as CASSPGTGGNTIYF. Full variable domain (rest looked up from reference TRBV5-1 and TRBJ1-3): KAGVTQTPRYLIKTRGQQVTLSCSPISGHRSVSWYQQTPGQGLQFLFEYFSETQRNKGNFPGRFSGRQFSNSRSEMNVSTLELGDSALYLCASSPGTGGNTIYFGEGSWLTVV.

The V call is TRBV6-1, the J call TRBJ1-4; the match to TRBD1 covers 8 bases. The germline V gene has CDR1 MNHNS and CDR2 SASEGT. The CDR3 is 16 amino acids. J lost 7 bases, V lost 4 bases, and 11 bases had no gene match. The CDR3 here is CASSGSSPGTGEKLFF. The CDR3 nucleotides are TGTGCCAGCAGTGGTTCGTCGCCCGGGACAGGTGAAAAACTGTTTTTT.

This sequence joins TRBV7-9 and TRBJ1-6, with TRBD1 matching over 9 bases. Trimming took 2 bases from V and 7 from J; bases not matched to a gene: 15. The length of the CDR3 is 19 residues. From germline, CDR1 is SEHNR and CDR2 FQNEAQ (reference sequence). The CDR3, as DNA: TGTGCCAGCAGCTTATGGGTTTTGTCGGACAGGGGTAAAAATTCACCCCTCCACTTT. Its protein product is CASSLWVLSDRGKNSPLHF.

The chain joins TRBV28 to TRBJ1-4, with D perhaps matching TRBD1 (5 bases). The germline V gene has CDR1 MDHEN and CDR2 SYDVKM. This CDR3 has 14 residues. V was shortened by 7 bases and J by 7 bases, with 16 bases between the two germline ends. The CDR3: CASTPMGEGEKLFF. For the CDR3, the DNA is TGTGCCAGCACTCCTATGGGGGAGGGTGAAAAACTGTTTTTT.

V is TRBV12-5 and J is TRBJ1-1; D remains unclear. This CDR3 is 15 amino acids long. Trimming stripped 2 bases from V and 3 bases from J, with 13 bases between. In germline, CDR1 is LGHNT, CDR2 FRNRAP. In nucleotides, the CDR3 is TGTGCTAGTGGTTTGAATTCTGGTGGGCACACTGAAGCTTTCTTT. Residues: CASGLNSGGHTEAFF.

The chain has TRBV11-2 and TRBJ2-2; TRBD2 agrees at 9 bases. Losses at the gene ends were 1 base for V and 3 bases for J; bases not matched to a gene: 3. Germline V gene data show CDR1 as SGHAT and CDR2 as FQNNGV. CDR3 length equals 16 residues. The CDR3 DNA is TGTGCCAGCAGCTTAGGGCTAGCGGGACACACCGGGGAGCTGTTTTTT. Translation gives CASSLGLAGHTGELFF.

V is TRBV4-3 and J is TRBJ2-3, with TRBD2 as a possible D gene (6 bases). The CDR3 has 19 amino acids. CDR1 is LGHNA, CDR2 YSLEER, per germline. V was clipped by 4 bases and J by 8 bases, with 31 bases between them. CDR3 in DNA: TGCGCCAGCAGCCGCCACCCCCACGAGGAGGGCAAGCTGCGGGTTACGCAGTATTTT. It yields the protein CASSRHPHEEGKLRVTQYF.

This rearrangement joins TRBV24-1 to TRBJ2-3; 12 bases are a match to TRBD2. Germline CDR1 is KGHDR and CDR2 is SFDVKD. V lost 4 bases and J lost 5; bases outside the gene matches: 9. This CDR3 has 17 residues. The CDR3 loop is CATSDPGTSGRRDTQYF. The CDR3 DNA sequence: TGTGCCACCAGTGACCCCGGGACTAGCGGGCGAAGAGATACGCAGTATTTT.

The chain couples TRBV2 to TRBJ2-3; D unclear. CDR1 and CDR2 from the germline V gene are SNHLY and FYNNEI. V lost 5 bases and J lost 2, with 5 bases in between. CDR3 length equals 12 residues. The CDR3 DNA reads as TGTGCCAGCAGTCCCTTCACAGATACGCAGTATTTT. The encoded protein is CASSPFTDTQYF.